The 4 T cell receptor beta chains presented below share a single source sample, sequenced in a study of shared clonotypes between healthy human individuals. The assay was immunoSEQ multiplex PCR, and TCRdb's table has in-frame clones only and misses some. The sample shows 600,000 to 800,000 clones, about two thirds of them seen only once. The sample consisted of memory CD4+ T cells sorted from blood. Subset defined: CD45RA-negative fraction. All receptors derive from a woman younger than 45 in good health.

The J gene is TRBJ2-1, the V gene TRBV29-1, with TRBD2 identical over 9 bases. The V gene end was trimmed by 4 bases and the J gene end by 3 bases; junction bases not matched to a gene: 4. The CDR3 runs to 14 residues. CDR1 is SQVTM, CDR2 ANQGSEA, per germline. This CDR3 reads CSVGVTSGYNEQFF. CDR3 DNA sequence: TGCAGCGTTGGAGTGACTAGCGGCTACAATGAGCAGTTCTTC.

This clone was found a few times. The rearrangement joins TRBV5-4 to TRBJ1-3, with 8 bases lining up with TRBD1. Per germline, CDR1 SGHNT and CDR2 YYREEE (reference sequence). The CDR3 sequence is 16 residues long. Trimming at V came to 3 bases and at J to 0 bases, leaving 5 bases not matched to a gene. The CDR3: CASSSTGVGSGNTIYF. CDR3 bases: TGTGCCAGCAGCTCGACAGGGGTCGGCTCTGGAAACACCATATATTTT.

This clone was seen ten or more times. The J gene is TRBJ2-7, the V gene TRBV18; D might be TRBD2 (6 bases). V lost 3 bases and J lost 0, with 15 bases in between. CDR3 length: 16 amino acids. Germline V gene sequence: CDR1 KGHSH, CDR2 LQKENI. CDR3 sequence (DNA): TGTGCCAGCTCACCTAATATACGGGAGATCTCCTACGAGCAGTACTTC. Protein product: CASSPNIREISYEQYF.

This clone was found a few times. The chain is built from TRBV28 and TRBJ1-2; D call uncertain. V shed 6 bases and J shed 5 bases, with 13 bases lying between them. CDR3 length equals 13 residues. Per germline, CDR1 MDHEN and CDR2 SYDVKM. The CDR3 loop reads CASSNPPGYGYTF. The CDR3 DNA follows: TGTGCCAGCAGCAACCCCCCAGGTTATGGCTACACCTTC.